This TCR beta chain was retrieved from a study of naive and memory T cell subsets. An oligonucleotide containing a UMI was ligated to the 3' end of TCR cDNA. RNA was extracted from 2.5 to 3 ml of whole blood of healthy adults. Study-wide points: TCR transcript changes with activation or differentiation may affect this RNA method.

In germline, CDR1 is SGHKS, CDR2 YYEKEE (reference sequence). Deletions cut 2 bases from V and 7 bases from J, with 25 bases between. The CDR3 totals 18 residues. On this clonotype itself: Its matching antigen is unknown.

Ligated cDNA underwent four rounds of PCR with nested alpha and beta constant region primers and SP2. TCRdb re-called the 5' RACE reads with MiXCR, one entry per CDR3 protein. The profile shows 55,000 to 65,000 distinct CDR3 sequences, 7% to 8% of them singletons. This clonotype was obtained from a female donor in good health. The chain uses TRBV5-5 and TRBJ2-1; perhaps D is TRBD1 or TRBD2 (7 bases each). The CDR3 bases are TGTGCCAGCAGCTTCGTCTTTGATCAGCGGGGCAGGGGGAATGAGCAGTTCTTC. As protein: CASSFVFDQRGRGNEQFF.